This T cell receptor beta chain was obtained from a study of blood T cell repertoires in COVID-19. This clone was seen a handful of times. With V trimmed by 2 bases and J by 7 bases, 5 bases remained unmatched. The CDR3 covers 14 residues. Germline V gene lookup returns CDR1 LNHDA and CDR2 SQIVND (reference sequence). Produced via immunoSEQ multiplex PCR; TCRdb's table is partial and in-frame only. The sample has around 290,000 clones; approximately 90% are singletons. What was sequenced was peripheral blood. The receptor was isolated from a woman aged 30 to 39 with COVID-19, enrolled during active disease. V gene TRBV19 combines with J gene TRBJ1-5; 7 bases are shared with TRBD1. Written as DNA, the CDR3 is TGTGCCAGTAGTATAAAGGGGACAGACCAGCCCCAGCATTTT. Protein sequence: CASSIKGTDQPQHF. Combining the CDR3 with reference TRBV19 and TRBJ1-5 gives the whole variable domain DGGITQSPKYLFRKEGQNVTLSCEQNLNHDAMYWYRQDPGQGLRLIYYSQIVNDFQKGDIAEGYSVSREKKESFPLTVTSAQKNPTAFYLCASSIKGTDQPQHFGDGTRLSIL.